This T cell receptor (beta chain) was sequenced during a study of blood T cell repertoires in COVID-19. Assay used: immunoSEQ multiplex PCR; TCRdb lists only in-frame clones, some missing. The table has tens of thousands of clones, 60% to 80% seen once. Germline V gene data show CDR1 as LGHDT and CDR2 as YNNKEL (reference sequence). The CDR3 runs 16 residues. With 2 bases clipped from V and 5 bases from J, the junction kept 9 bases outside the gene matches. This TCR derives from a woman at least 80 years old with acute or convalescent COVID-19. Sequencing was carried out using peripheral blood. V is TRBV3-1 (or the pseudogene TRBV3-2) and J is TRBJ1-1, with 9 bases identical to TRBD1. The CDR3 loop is CASSQSYHRGLTEAFF. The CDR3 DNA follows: TGTGCCAGCAGCCAATCCTATCACAGGGGGCTGACTGAAGCTTTCTTT.